This T cell receptor (beta chain) was obtained from a study of blood T cell repertoires in COVID-19. Sequencing used immunoSEQ multiplex PCR; TCRdb keeps in-frame clones, though not all of them. The table records 200,000 to 250,000 clones, around 83% of them present only once. The TCR comes from a woman aged 45 to 65 with acute or convalescent COVID-19. Sequencing used peripheral blood.

The CDR3 nucleotides are TGCGCCAGCAGCCCCGGGGTAGGGGGCTCTGGGACTGAAGCTTTCTTT. This sequence encodes CASSPGVGGSGTEAFF. This rearrangement joins TRBV5-1 to TRBJ1-1; 7 bases agree with TRBD1. J lost 5 bases, V lost 4 bases, and 14 bases had no gene match. Germline V gene sequence: CDR1 SGHRS, CDR2 YFSETQ. This CDR3 spans 16 amino acids.